What follows are 30 T cell receptor beta chains derived from one specimen sequenced in a study of T cell changes during pregnancy in multiple sclerosis. The data were produced by immunoSEQ multiplex PCR, yet TCRdb's version contains in-frame clones alone and is incomplete. The top ten hold roughly 2.5% of the sample, which has 65,000 to 90,000 clones, roughly 90% seen once. Sequenced material: peripheral blood, taken in the first trimester of pregnancy. Every receptor here comes from a female donor with multiple sclerosis, enrolled in a pregnancy study.

The gene calls are TRBV19 and TRBJ1-4, with D possibly TRBD1 on 6 matching bases. V was shortened by 5 bases and J by 8 bases, with 12 bases between the two germline ends. This CDR3 is 13 amino acids long. Germline V lookup: CDR1 LNHDA, CDR2 SQIVND (reference sequence). The CDR3 reads CASSRGQNEKLFF. The CDR3 nucleotides read TGTGCCAGTAGTCGAGGACAGAACGAAAAACTGTTTTTT.

This sequence joins TRBV5-5 and TRBJ1-5; TRBD1 is a possible D gene (5 bases). V lost 4 bases and J 8 bases, leaving 22 bases between the germline ends. Germline V gene lookup returns CDR1 SGHKS and CDR2 YYEKEE (reference sequence). The CDR3 has 16 amino acids. DNA of the CDR3: TGTGCCAGCAGCCGAGGTATGGGGGGAGGGAACAAGCCCCAGCATTTT. Residues: CASSRGMGGGNKPQHF.

The rearrangement links TRBV15 to TRBJ1-1; 7 bases are shared with TRBD1. The CDR3 length is 14 residues. CDR1 is LNHNV and CDR2 is YYDKDF in the germline V gene (reference sequence). V lost 3 bases, J lost 5 bases, and 6 bases stayed unmatched. CDR3 loop: CATSREQGRTEAFF. The CDR3 DNA reads TGTGCCACCAGCAGGGAACAGGGGAGGACTGAAGCTTTCTTT. Using reference TRBV15 and TRBJ1-1 for the parts outside the CDR3, the full variable domain is DAMVIQNPRYQVTQFGKPVTLSCSQTLNHNVMYWYQQKSSQAPKLLFHYYDKDFNNEADTPDNFQSRRPNTSFCFLDIRSPGLGDTAMYLCATSREQGRTEAFFGQGTRLTVV.

J is TRBJ2-1 and V is TRBV18, with D unresolved. The CDR3 spans 15 residues. V gave up 3 bases and J gave up 5 bases, with 14 bases separating them. Germline lookup yields CDR1 KGHSH and CDR2 LQKENI. DNA of the CDR3: TGTGCCAGCTCACCGTCAAATCCACTGAACAATGAGCAGTTCTTC. Protein sequence: CASSPSNPLNNEQFF.

DNA of the CDR3: TGTGCCAGCAGCCCGGCCCTCGTCGGGGGTCCGGAGACCCAGTACTTC. This translates into CASSPALVGGPETQYF. This chain uses TRBV7-9 with TRBJ2-5; tentative D call: TRBD2 (6 bases). In germline, CDR1 is SEHNR, CDR2 FQNEAQ (reference sequence). The CDR3 spans 16 residues. The V and J ends lost 5 bases and 5 bases respectively, with 21 bases between them.

CDR3 in DNA: TGTGCCAGCAGCTCCGACTTGGGACTAGCGGGAGGCCTCTCCTACGAGCAGTACTTC. Protein sequence: CASSSDLGLAGGLSYEQYF. The chain is built from TRBV11-2 and TRBJ2-7; 15 bases align to TRBD2. V lost 4 bases and J lost 0; bases outside the gene matches: 10. The CDR3 is 19 residues long. CDR1 is SGHAT and CDR2 is FQNNGV in the germline V gene.

The gene calls are TRBV29-1 and TRBJ1-1; no firm D call. The CDR3 is 14 residues long. V lost 2 bases, J lost 4 bases, and 14 bases lay in between. Looked up from germline, CDR1 is SQVTM and CDR2 is ANQGSEA. The CDR3 region is CSVESPTGSTEAFF. CDR3 DNA: TGCAGCGTTGAATCCCCGACGGGTTCCACTGAAGCTTTCTTT.

The chain employs TRBV27 and TRBJ2-1; D is ambiguous. With 2 bases removed from V and 4 bases from J, the gap between germline ends came to 12 bases. This CDR3 comprises 15 residues. Germline V CDR1 and CDR2: MNHEY, SMNVEV (reference sequence). The CDR3 nucleotides are TGTGCCAGCAGTTTACTGGGTGACACTTACAATGAGCAGTTCTTC. Amino acid sequence: CASSLLGDTYNEQFF.

This rearrangement joins TRBV6-5 to TRBJ1-3, with a tentative D call TRBD1 (5 bases). V shed 0 bases and J shed 1 base, with 10 bases lying between them. The CDR3 is 16 residues long. Germline V lookup: CDR1 MNHEY, CDR2 SVGAGI. DNA of the CDR3: TGTGCCAGCAGTTACTCGACGGGGACTTCTGGAAACACCATATATTTT. This encodes CASSYSTGTSGNTIYF.

This chain uses TRBV19 with TRBJ1-1; D possibly corresponds to TRBD1 (6 bases). The CDR3 is made up of 14 amino acids. Germline CDR1 and CDR2: LNHDA and SQIVND (reference sequence). Deletions cut 6 bases from V and 6 bases from J, with 17 bases between. DNA of the CDR3: TGTGCCAGTAGATTCAGGGGATTAGACGCTGAAGCTTTCTTT. This encodes CASRFRGLDAEAFF.

V gene TRBV5-8 combines with J gene TRBJ2-7, with 7 bases identical to TRBD1. With 4 bases clipped from V and 2 bases from J, the junction kept 6 bases outside the gene matches. There are 14 residues in the CDR3. Germline CDR1 is SGHTS and CDR2 is YDEGEE. For the CDR3, the DNA is TGTGCCAGCAGCACGGACAGGCGTCCCTACGAGCAGTACTTC. Protein: CASSTDRRPYEQYF.

The chain couples TRBV6-5 to TRBJ1-3; a weak D match, TRBD1 (5 bases). The CDR3 sequence is 15 residues long. Trimming removed 4 bases from V and 0 bases from J, with 10 bases in between. Germline loops: CDR1 MNHEY, CDR2 SVGAGI. CDR3 DNA sequence: TGTGCCAGCAGTTCCGGACATATCTCTGGAAACACCATATATTTT. It encodes CASSSGHISGNTIYF.

This rearrangement joins TRBV7-3 to TRBJ2-6, with 9 bases fitting TRBD1. From germline, CDR1 is SGHTA and CDR2 FQGTGA. The CDR3 has 16 residues. V dropped 3 bases and J dropped 3; count of bases not matched to a gene: 3. The CDR3 DNA reads TGTGCCAGCAGCTTTACAGGGGGCTATGGGGCCAACGTCCTGACTTTC. Its translation: CASSFTGGYGANVLTF.

This chain uses TRBV7-9 with TRBJ1-1, with 7 bases fitting TRBD1. With V trimmed by 0 bases and J by 2 bases, 3 bases remained unmatched. This CDR3 has 15 amino acids. In germline, CDR1 is SEHNR, CDR2 FQNEAQ (reference sequence). The CDR3 DNA sequence: TGTGCCAGCAGCTTAGCAGGGGGCGTAAACACTGAAGCTTTCTTT. Amino acid sequence: CASSLAGGVNTEAFF.

This chain uses TRBV28 with TRBJ2-3, with TRBD2 identical over 12 bases. The V gene's germline CDR1 is MDHEN and CDR2 SYDVKM. With 8 bases clipped from V and 5 bases from J, the junction kept 8 bases outside the gene matches. The CDR3 is 15 amino acids. The CDR3 sequence: CASGRTLAGGDTQYF. CDR3 bases: TGTGCCAGCGGGAGGACACTAGCGGGAGGAGATACGCAGTATTTT. The full variable domain, in which reference TRBV28 and TRBJ2-3 provide the parts outside the CDR3, is DVKVTQSSRYLVKRTGEKVFLECVQDMDHENMFWYRQDPGLGLRLIYFSYDVKMKEKGDIPEGYSVSREKKERFSLILESASTNQTSMYLCASGRTLAGGDTQYFGPGTRLTVL.

The chain employs TRBV5-4 and TRBJ2-7; TRBD2 matches at 9 bases. V shed 2 bases, J shed 4 bases, and the junction held 13 bases outside the gene matches. This CDR3 has 17 residues. Germline lookup yields CDR1 SGHNT and CDR2 YYREEE (reference sequence). Here the CDR3 reads CASSFTPIAGVKYEQYF. The CDR3, as DNA: TGTGCCAGCAGCTTTACCCCTATAGCGGGAGTCAAGTACGAGCAGTACTTC.

This sequence joins TRBV12-5 and TRBJ1-2, with D possibly being TRBD1 (5 bases). Looked up from germline, CDR1 is LGHNT and CDR2 is FRNRAP. The CDR3 has 15 amino acids. Trimming cost V 10 bases and J 2 bases, with 20 bases left between them. CDR3 loop: CATLDLQVHNYGYTF. In DNA form, the CDR3 reads TGTGCTACCCTCGACTTACAGGTCCACAACTATGGCTACACCTTC. The full variable domain, its missing parts supplied by reference TRBV12-5 and TRBJ1-2, is DARVTQTPRHKVTEMGQEVTMRCQPILGHNTVFWYRQTMMQGLELLAYFRNRAPLDDSGMPKDRFSAEMPDATLATLKIQPSEPRDSAVYFCATLDLQVHNYGYTFGSGTRLTVV.

This clone has a single count. The chain couples TRBV9 to TRBJ2-3, with 7 bases fitting TRBD2. V trimming: 1 base; J trimming: 10 bases; junction bases outside the gene matches: 9. The V gene's germline CDR1 is SGDLS and CDR2 YYNGEE. There are 14 residues in the CDR3. The CDR3 DNA sequence: TGTGCCAGCAGCGTATCGTCCGCGGGAGAAGCGCAGTATTTT. It yields the protein CASSVSSAGEAQYF.

The chain combines TRBV5-6 with TRBJ2-7; the match to TRBD1 covers 7 bases. This CDR3 contains 13 residues. With 3 bases clipped from V and 5 bases from J, the junction kept 5 bases outside the gene matches. In germline, CDR1 is SGHDT, CDR2 YYEEEE. Written as DNA, the CDR3 is TGTGCCAGCAGCTATACAGGGGCCCACGAGCAGTACTTC. As protein: CASSYTGAHEQYF.

CDR3 in DNA: TGCGCCACCGGAGGAGGGATGGGCACCGGGGAGCTGTTTTTT. It yields the protein CATGGGMGTGELFF. The rearrangement uses TRBV5-1 and TRBJ2-2, with D possibly TRBD2 on 6 matching bases. Trimming left V 9 bases short and J 4 bases short, with 16 bases between. The CDR3 covers 14 residues. CDR1 is SGHRS, CDR2 YFSETQ, per germline. Full variable domain (missing parts from reference TRBV5-1 and TRBJ2-2): KAGVTQTPRYLIKTRGQQVTLSCSPISGHRSVSWYQQTPGQGLQFLFEYFSETQRNKGNFPGRFSGRQFSNSRSEMNVSTLELGDSALYLCATGGGMGTGELFFGEGSRLTVL.

This chain uses TRBV18 with TRBJ1-4; 7 positions agree with TRBD1. CDR1 and CDR2 (germline): KGHSH, LQKENI. The CDR3 runs to 16 residues. V trimming: 2 bases; J trimming: 4 bases; junction bases outside the gene matches: 7. The CDR3 DNA reads TGTGCCAGCTCACCATTTAGGGGGCAGCTTAATGAAAAACTGTTTTTT. Translated: CASSPFRGQLNEKLFF.

The V call is TRBV5-1, the J call TRBJ2-1; the D gene is possibly TRBD2 (6 bases). The CDR3 contains 13 residues. The ends were cut back, 0 bases at V and 9 bases at J, with 10 bases in the middle. Germline V gene lookup returns CDR1 SGHRS and CDR2 YFSETQ. CDR3 sequence: CASSLETEGEQFF. The CDR3 DNA reads as TGCGCCAGCAGCTTGGAAACGGAGGGTGAGCAGTTCTTC. The whole variable domain, remainder taken from reference TRBV5-1 and TRBJ2-1, is KAGVTQTPRYLIKTRGQQVTLSCSPISGHRSVSWYQQTPGQGLQFLFEYFSETQRNKGNFPGRFSGRQFSNSRSEMNVSTLELGDSALYLCASSLETEGEQFFGPGTRLTVL.

This chain uses TRBV5-1 with TRBJ2-3; 9 positions agree with TRBD2. CDR3 length: 16 amino acids. CDR1 is SGHRS and CDR2 is YFSETQ in the germline V gene. V dropped 3 bases and J dropped 1; count of bases not matched to a gene: 6. CDR3 in amino acids: CASSWGWTSGTDTQYF. The CDR3 region has the DNA TGCGCCAGCAGCTGGGGGTGGACTAGCGGCACAGATACGCAGTATTTT.

The CDR3 is CAISAWLPQGAGTGELFF. CDR3 DNA: TGTGCCATCAGTGCATGGTTGCCCCAGGGGGCAGGGACCGGGGAGCTGTTTTTT. V usage is TRBV10-3 and J usage is TRBJ2-2; the match to TRBD1 covers 8 bases. The CDR3 contains 18 residues. CDR1 ENHRY and CDR2 SYGVKD come from the germline V gene. J was trimmed by 5 bases and V by 4 bases; bases with no gene match: 15.

The chain is built from TRBV5-1 and TRBJ2-1, with TRBD2 as a possible D gene (6 bases). V was cut by 0 bases and J by 0 bases, with 10 bases left in between. This CDR3 contains 16 residues. Germline V gives CDR1 SGHRS, CDR2 YFSETQ. Here the CDR3 DNA reads TGCGCCAGCAGCTTGGTTGGGGACTTCTCCTACAATGAGCAGTTCTTC. It yields the protein CASSLVGDFSYNEQFF.

Only one count was recorded for this clone. The chain combines TRBV18 with TRBJ1-1, with D perhaps matching TRBD1 (6 bases). CDR1 is KGHSH and CDR2 is LQKENI in the germline V gene. This CDR3 contains 13 residues. The ends were cut back, 3 bases at V and 10 bases at J, with 15 bases in the middle. DNA of the CDR3: TGTGCCAGCTCACCTAGCCGCGAAGGGGGAGCTTTCTTT. Amino acid sequence: CASSPSREGGAFF.

V and J are TRBV7-3 and TRBJ1-1; no firm D call. Between the trimmed V and J ends, which lost 5 bases and 6 bases, there was a span of 13 bases. The CDR3 loop spans 13 amino acids. CDR1 is SGHTA and CDR2 is FQGTGA in the germline V gene. CDR3 amino acids: CASSPRVGAEAFF. In nucleotides, the CDR3 is TGTGCCAGCAGCCCGCGGGTCGGCGCTGAAGCTTTCTTT.

The chain links TRBV4-3 to TRBJ2-1; the D gene is possibly TRBD1 (6 bases). V was clipped by 3 bases and J by 4 bases, with 10 bases between them. This CDR3 is built from 14 residues. Germline CDR1 reads LGHNA; CDR2 reads YSLEER. The CDR3 is CASSQQDSYNEQFF. In DNA form, the CDR3 reads TGCGCCAGCAGCCAGCAGGACAGTTACAATGAGCAGTTCTTC.

This sequence joins TRBV7-9 and TRBJ2-5; tentative D call: TRBD2 (5 bases). The ends were cut back, 1 base at V and 5 bases at J, with 14 bases in the middle. CDR1 SEHNR and CDR2 FQNEAQ come from the germline V gene (reference sequence). The CDR3 totals 15 residues. Here the CDR3 reads CASSLVPKPGETQYF. The CDR3, as DNA: TGTGCCAGCAGCTTAGTCCCCAAGCCGGGGGAGACCCAGTACTTC.

This clone appeared a few times. This sequence joins TRBV4-1 and TRBJ2-7, with D maybe TRBD1 (6 bases). The CDR3 sequence is 14 residues long. CDR1 and CDR2 (germline): MGHRA, YSYEKL. V lost 2 bases, J lost 6 bases, and 14 bases lay in between. In nucleotides, the CDR3 is TGCGCCAGCAGCCAACCGCAGGGGATCGGCGAGCAGTACTTC. It encodes CASSQPQGIGEQYF.